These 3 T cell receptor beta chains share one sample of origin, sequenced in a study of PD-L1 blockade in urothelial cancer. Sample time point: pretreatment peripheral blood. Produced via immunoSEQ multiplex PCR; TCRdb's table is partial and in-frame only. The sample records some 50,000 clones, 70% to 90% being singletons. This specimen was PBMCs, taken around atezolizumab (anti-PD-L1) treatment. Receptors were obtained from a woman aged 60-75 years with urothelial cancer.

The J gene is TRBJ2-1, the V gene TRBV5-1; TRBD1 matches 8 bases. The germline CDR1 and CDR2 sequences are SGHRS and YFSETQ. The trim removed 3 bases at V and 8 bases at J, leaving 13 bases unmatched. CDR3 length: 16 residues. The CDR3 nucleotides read TGCGCCAGCAGCTCTCACCGGACAGGGCTTCCGGATGAGCAGTTCTTC. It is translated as CASSSHRTGLPDEQFF.

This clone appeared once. The chain's CDR3 is CASSLPGGLTEAFF. The DNA for the CDR3 is TGCGCCAGCAGCTTGCCAGGGGGTTTAACTGAAGCTTTCTTT. The chain has TRBV5-1 and TRBJ1-1; the match to TRBD1 covers 7 bases. Trimming removed 1 base from V and 5 bases from J; junction bases left unmatched: 5. CDR1 and CDR2 from the germline V gene are SGHRS and YFSETQ. CDR3 length equals 14 residues.

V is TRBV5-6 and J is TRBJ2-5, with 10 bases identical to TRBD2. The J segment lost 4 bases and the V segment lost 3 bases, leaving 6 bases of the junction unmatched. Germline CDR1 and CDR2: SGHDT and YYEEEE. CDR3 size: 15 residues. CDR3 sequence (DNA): TGTGCCAGCAGCTCAGCGGGGGGGCCCCGAGAGACCCAGTACTTC. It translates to CASSSAGGPRETQYF.